The clone carrying this TCR beta chain was found a few times. In the study's own analysis: Reference gene primer amplification in the assay estimated nucleated cell counts. Only in-frame clones appear in the TCRdb table, and some are missing; sequencing was by immunoSEQ multiplex PCR. V and J calls and clone size are as listed in that table; D and trimming were resolved from the DNA. Of approximately 210,000 clones listed, about 83% were seen once; the top ten hold roughly 2.9%. The CDR3 covers 15 residues. Germline V gene lookup returns CDR1 SEHNR and CDR2 FQNEAQ (reference sequence). Trimming took off 7 bases at V and 9 bases at J, with 19 bases between the two ends. These data come from a study of blood T cell repertoires in COVID-19. At the level of the study: From the United States, Italy and Spain came samples of acute and convalescent COVID-19. T cells, B-cell-depleted T cells, or PBMCs provided the cDNA or gDNA that served as material.

Source material: peripheral blood. The receptor was isolated from a man in his fifties or sixties with active or convalescent COVID-19. The chain couples TRBV7-9 to TRBJ1-6; D may be TRBD1 (5 bases). DNA of the CDR3: TGTGCCAGCAAACCGGGACTCGATCAGGGTTCACCCCTCCACTTT. It yields the protein CASKPGLDQGSPLHF.